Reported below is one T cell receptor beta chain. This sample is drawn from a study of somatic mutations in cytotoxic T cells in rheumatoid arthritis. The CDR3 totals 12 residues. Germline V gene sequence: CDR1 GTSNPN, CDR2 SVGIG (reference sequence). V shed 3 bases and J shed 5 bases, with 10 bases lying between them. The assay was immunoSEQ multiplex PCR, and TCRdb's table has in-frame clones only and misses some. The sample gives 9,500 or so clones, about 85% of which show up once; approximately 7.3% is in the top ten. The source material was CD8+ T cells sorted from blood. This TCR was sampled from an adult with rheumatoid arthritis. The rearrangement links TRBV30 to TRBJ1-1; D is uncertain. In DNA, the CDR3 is TGTGCCTGGAGCCTCGTTGGAACTGAAGCTTTCTTT. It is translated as CAWSLVGTEAFF.